This T cell receptor (beta chain) was sequenced for a study of shared clonotypes between healthy human individuals (dated by TCRdb to 2020 to 2021). Background on the whole study: The cohort included three men and two women between 18 and 49 years of age. For each donor, CD4 naive and CD4 memory were each given three plates, CD8 naive was given two plates, and CD8 memory was given one plate. To estimate repertoire size and how much clonotype sharing occurs between individuals, the study deeply sequenced the blood TCR repertoires of five healthy adults. To increase sequencing depth and limit assay-specific biases, TCR repertoire library preparation and sequencing were carried out by different laboratories using diverse techniques. Between about 0.9 and 9 billion PBMCs per donor were obtained by leukapheresis. Overall study results and their limits: Incomplete sequencing was indicated by rarefaction of sorted-subset datasets, despite the large sequencing depth. Based on pairwise subsampling, the degree of clonotype sharing among donors was expected to be affected by sequencing depth. Compared with non-shared clonotypes, clonotypes shared by all four sorted-subset donors had higher generation probabilities. Because the study included a small number of donors, the genetic and exposure-history diversity represented was limited. Naive subsets generally had larger estimated clonotype richness than memory subsets. When a handful of donors were compared, the shared fraction of clonotypes was about 5% for naive CD4, roughly 3.4% for naive CD8, 2.3% for memory CD4, and around 0.4% for memory CD8. Sampling was limited to blood, and TCR repertoires in tissue likely differ from TCR repertoires in blood.

Donors were healthy HIV-negative adults with no recently reported acute infections or vaccinations. Every donor was a Caucasian adult residing in Nashville, Tennessee, USA. Magnetic negative selection was used to enrich CD4+ T cells, after which naive cells were positively selected on CD45RA and the negative fraction became the memory subset. Blood was collected by leukapheresis, and PBMCs were isolated by Ficoll-Histopaque density gradient centrifugation and then cryopreserved in liquid nitrogen vapor phase. Analytical flow cytometry was used to check the purity and quantity of each magnetically sorted T cell population. From each sorted fraction, genomic DNA was isolated and quantified by UV absorbance on a Nanodrop 2000c. On this clone: Its antigen remains unidentified. The input lacks base qualities; no much larger clone sits a single base away.

TCR CDR3 regions were amplified from genomic DNA by multiplex PCR using the deep immunoSEQ assay. Extracted genomic DNA from each cell subset was spread evenly across all wells of several immunoSEQ 96-well plates, with each plate serving as a replicate. For sorted subsets, each replicate PCR was loaded with 200 ng genomic DNA, equivalent to 32,000 or so T cell genomes. Purified libraries were quantified with a Qubit 3.0 fluorometer, sized on a Bioanalyzer 2100, and re-quantified with the KAPA Library Quantification kit. Every immunoSEQ 96-well plate was sequenced on a separate single-read 150-cycle Illumina NextSeq 550 flow cell. The published analysis was carried out like this. Because only junctional sequences without quality scores were contained in the immunoSEQ output, filtering matching that applied to full-length reads could not be performed. Sequences were annotated with PyIR, a Python wrapper for IgBLAST v1.9, using IMGT germline references to assign V/J genes and CDR3. Reads were removed for weak V/J assignments (E-value above 1e-6), missing CDR3, stop codons, out-of-frame junctions, or ambiguous translated residues. A V3J clonotype was defined by an identical inferred V gene, J gene, and CDR3 amino acid sequence. Percentage overlap between repertoires was calculated by dividing the number of shared unique clonotypes by the size of the smaller repertoire. Repertoire richness was assessed with RTK rarefaction, the Chao1 estimator, and Recon v2.1 estimates of unobserved clonotypes. Generation probabilities for all TCRbeta clonotypes obtained by the gDNA method from four donors were computed using OLGA. In its TCRdb copy, this immuneACCESS table keeps in-frame sequences only and misses some clones. Where compared with another copy, unresolved V genes explain less than half of these, and the others have no known cause. V and J calls and clone size are as listed in that table; D and trimming were resolved from the DNA. This sample has roughly 1,000,000 clones in its table, and around 78% of those were observed once. In total, the top ten clones hold roughly 0.61% of the sample.

The CDR3 runs 15 amino acids, cysteine and phenylalanine included. Only the CDR3 region is kept as DNA, spanning 45 bases read in frame from base 1. The germline V gene sets CDR1 to MDHEN and CDR2 to SYDVKM. Compared with germline, V lacks 2 bases and J lacks 5 bases; bases without a gene match: 6. Recombination linked TRBV28 to TRBJ1-1, with 9 central nucleotides matching TRBD1. The sample consisted of memory CD4+ T cells from PBMCs. Reading the label with the study, this specimen's cell subset or site is: CD45RA-negative fraction. The TCR comes from a man between 18 and 29 years old in good health. Some clones in this sample may be carry-over from other donors' samples. The CDR3 reads as follows: CASSLPTGGATEAFF. The DNA sequence is TGTGCCAGCAGTTTACCTACAGGGGGCGCGACTGAAGCTTTCTTT. The CDR3 plus the reference TRBV28 and TRBJ1-1 genes for the other parts give the full variable domain: DVKVTQSSRYLVKRTGEKVFLECVQDMDHENMFWYRQDPGLGLRLIYFSYDVKMKEKGDIPEGYSVSREKKERFSLILESASTNQTSMYLCASSLPTGGATEAFFGQGTRLTVV.